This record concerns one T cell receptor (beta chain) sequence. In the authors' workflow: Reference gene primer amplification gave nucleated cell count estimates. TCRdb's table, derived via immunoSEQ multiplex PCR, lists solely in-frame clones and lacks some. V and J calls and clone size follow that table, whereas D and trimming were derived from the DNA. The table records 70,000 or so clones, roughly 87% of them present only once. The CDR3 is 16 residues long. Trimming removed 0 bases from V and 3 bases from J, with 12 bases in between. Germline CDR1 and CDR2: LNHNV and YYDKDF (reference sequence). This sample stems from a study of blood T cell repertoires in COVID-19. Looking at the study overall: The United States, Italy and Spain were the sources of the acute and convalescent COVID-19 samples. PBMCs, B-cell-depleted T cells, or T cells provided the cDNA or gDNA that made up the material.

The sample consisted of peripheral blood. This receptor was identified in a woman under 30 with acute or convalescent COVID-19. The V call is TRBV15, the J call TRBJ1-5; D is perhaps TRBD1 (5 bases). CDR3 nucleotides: TGTGCCACCAGCAGAGATAAGCAGGGTAACAATCAGCCCCAGCATTTT. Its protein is CATSRDKQGNNQPQHF.